The rows below give T cell receptor beta chains drawn from one sample of a study of regulatory T cells in long-lasting Graves disease. TCRdb itself ran the multiplex PCR reads through MiXCR, one entry per CDR3 protein. The sample carries fewer than 400,000 distinct CDR3 sequences, around 21% recorded once. Sequencing used peripheral blood mononuclear cells (PBMCs), obtained when the disease was refractory, from a patient treated with antithyroid drugs. The receptors come from a female donor with Graves disease. The CDR3 runs from the conserved cysteine through the conserved F or W. The D gene is left open where the match is weak. Not all rows give a size; the values are once, few, many and, for expanded clones, a class.

abundance	v_gene	d_gene	j_gene	CDR3aa	CDR3nt
-	TRBV20-1	-	TRBJ1-5	CSATRDIYQPQHF	TGCAGTGCTACCCGGGACATCTATCAGCCCCAGCATTTT
many	TRBV2	-	TRBJ2-7	CASLSSYEQYF	TGTGCCAGCTTGAGCTCCTACGAGCAGTACTTC
-	TRBV5-1	-	TRBJ1-2	CAGSLDPWGYGYTF	TGCGCCGGCAGCTTGGATCCTTGGGGCTATGGCTACACCTTC
many	TRBV7-2	-	TRBJ2-5	CASSPRTTPRETQYF	TGTGCCAGCAGTCCCAGAACAACCCCAAGGGAGACCCAGTACTTC
once	TRBV2	-	TRBJ1-3	CASSPGRGAGNTIYF	TGTGCCAGCAGCCCGGGCAGGGGAGCTGGGAACACCATATATTTT
-	TRBV20-1	-	TRBJ2-1	CSAPAGSRRIF	TGCAGTGCCCCAGCAGGATCCAGACGGATCTTC
many	TRBV11-2	-	TRBJ1-4	CASSRSGEKLFF	TGTGCCAGCAGCCGCAGCGGAGAAAAACTGTTTTTT
few	TRBV7-2	-	TRBJ2-1	CASSPSLSGGRGGAHLYNEQFF	TGTGCCAGCAGCCCATCTCTATCCGGCGGGAGAGGGGGGGCCCATCTGTACAATGAGCAGTTCTTC
few	TRBV20-1	TRBD1	TRBJ2-7	CSASPQGQGASEQYF	TGCAGTGCTAGTCCCCAGGGACAGGGGGCTAGTGAGCAGTACTTC
many	TRBV6-2/TRBV6-3	-	TRBJ2-7	CASSRSGYEQYF	TGTGCCAGCAGTCGTAGCGGCTACGAGCAGTACTTC
many	TRBV27	-	TRBJ1-3	CASSLSNGGYGNTIYF	TGTGCCAGCAGTTTATCGAATGGGGGATACGGAAACACCATATATTTT
many	TRBV28	-	TRBJ1-3	CASSLGITGLVAGTIYF	TGTGCCAGCAGTTTGGGGATCACGGGGCTTGTAGCTGGCACCATATATTTT
many	TRBV2	-	TRBJ2-7	CASRRDNPYEQYF	TGTGCCAGCAGACGGGACAATCCCTACGAGCAGTACTTC
many	TRBV12-3/TRBV12-4	TRBD1	TRBJ1-1	CASSRDRGLNTEAFF	TGTGCCAGCAGCCGGGACAGAGGACTGAACACTGAAGCTTTCTTT
-	TRBV6-1	-	TRBJ1-6	CASRRREGTYSPLHF	TGTGCCAGCAGACGCCGGGAGGGGACCTATTCACCCCTCCACTTT
few	TRBV6-1	-	TRBJ1-1	CASSEKANTEAFF	TGTGCCAGCAGTGAGAAGGCGAACACTGAAGCTTTCTTT
once	TRBV20-1	TRBD2	TRBJ2-2	CSARREGIGELFF	TGCAGTGCTAGACGGGAGGGAATCGGGGAGCTGTTTTTT
-	TRBV12-3/TRBV12-4	-	TRBJ2-2	CASSLVSWELFF	TGTGCCAGCAGTTTGGTATCCTGGGAGCTGTTTTTT